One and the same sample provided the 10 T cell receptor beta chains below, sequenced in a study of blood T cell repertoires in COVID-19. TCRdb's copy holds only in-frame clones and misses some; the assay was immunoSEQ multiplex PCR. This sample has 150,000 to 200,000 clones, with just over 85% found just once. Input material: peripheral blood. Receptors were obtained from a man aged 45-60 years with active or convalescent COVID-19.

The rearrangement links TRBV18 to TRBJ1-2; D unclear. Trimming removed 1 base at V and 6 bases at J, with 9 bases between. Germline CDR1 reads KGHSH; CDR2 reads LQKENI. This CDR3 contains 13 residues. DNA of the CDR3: TGTGCCAGCTCACCACAGGAGCTCGATGGCTACACCTTC. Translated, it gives CASSPQELDGYTF.

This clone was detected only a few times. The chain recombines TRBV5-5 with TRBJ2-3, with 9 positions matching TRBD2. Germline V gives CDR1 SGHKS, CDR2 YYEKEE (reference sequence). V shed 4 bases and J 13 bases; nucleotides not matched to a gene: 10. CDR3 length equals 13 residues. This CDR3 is CASSPDPAGGEYF. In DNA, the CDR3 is TGTGCCAGCAGCCCGGACCCGGCGGGGGGGGAGTATTTT. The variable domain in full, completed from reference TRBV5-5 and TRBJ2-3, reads DAGVTQSPTHLIKTRGQQVTLRCSPISGHKSVSWYQQVLGQGPQFIFQYYEKEERGRGNFPDRFSARQFPNYSSELNVNALLLGDSALYLCASSPDPAGGEYFGPGTRLTVL.

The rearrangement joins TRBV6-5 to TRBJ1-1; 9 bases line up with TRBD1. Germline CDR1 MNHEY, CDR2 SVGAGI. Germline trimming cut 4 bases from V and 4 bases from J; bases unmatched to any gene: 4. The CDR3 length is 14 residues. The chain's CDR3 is CASSFGQGTTEAFF. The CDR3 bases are TGTGCCAGCAGTTTCGGACAGGGGACCACTGAAGCTTTCTTT.

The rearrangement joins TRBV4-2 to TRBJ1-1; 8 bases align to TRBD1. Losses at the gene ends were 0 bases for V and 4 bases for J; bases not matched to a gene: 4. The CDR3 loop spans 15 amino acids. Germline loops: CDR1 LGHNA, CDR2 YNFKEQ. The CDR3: CASSQELDRGTEAFF. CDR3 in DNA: TGTGCCAGCAGCCAAGAGCTCGACAGGGGCACTGAAGCTTTCTTT.

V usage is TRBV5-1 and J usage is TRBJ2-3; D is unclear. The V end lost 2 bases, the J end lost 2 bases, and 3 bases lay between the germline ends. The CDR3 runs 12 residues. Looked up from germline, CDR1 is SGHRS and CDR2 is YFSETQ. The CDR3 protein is CASSFSTDTQYF. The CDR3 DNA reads TGCGCCAGCAGCTTCTCCACAGATACGCAGTATTTT.

The CDR3 spells CASSVEWESTDTQYF. The CDR3 coding sequence is TGTGCCAGCAGCGTAGAATGGGAGAGCACAGATACGCAGTATTTT. The chain recombines TRBV9 with TRBJ2-3, with a weak D call TRBD2 (5 bases). V gave up 0 bases and J gave up 0 bases, with 8 bases separating them. The length of the CDR3 is 15 residues. Germline CDR1 reads SGDLS; CDR2 reads YYNGEE.

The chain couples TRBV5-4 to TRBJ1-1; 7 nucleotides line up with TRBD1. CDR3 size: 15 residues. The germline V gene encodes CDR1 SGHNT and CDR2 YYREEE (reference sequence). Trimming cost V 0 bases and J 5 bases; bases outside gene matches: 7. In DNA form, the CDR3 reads TGTGCCAGCAGCTTGGTAGGAGGGGGCGGGACTGAAGCTTTCTTT. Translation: CASSLVGGGGTEAFF.

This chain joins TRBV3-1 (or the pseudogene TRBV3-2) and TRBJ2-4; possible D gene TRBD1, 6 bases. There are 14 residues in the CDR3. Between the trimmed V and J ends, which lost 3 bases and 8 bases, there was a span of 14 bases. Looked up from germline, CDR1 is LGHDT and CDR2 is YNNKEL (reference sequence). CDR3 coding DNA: TGTGCCAGCAGCCACCAGGGGAGTGGAGACATTCAGTACTTC. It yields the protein CASSHQGSGDIQYF.

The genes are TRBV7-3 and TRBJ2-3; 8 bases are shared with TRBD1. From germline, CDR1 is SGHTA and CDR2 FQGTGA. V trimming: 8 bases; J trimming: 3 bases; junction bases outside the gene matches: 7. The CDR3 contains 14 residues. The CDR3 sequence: CASGQGSTTDTQYF. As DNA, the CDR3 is TGTGCCAGCGGACAGGGCTCCACGACAGATACGCAGTATTTT.

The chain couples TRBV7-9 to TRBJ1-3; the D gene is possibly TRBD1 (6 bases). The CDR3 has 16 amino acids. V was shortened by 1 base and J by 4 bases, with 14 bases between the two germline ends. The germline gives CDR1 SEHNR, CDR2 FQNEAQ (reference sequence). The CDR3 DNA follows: TGTGCCAGCAGCTTAGGGACAGCCAGCCAAGGAAACACCATATATTTT. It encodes CASSLGTASQGNTIYF. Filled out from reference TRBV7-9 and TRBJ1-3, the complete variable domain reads DTGVSQNPRHKITKRGQNVTFRCDPISEHNRLYWYRQTLGQGPEFLTYFQNEAQLEKSRLLSDRFSAERPKGSFSTLEIQRTEQGDSAMYLCASSLGTASQGNTIYFGEGSWLTVV.